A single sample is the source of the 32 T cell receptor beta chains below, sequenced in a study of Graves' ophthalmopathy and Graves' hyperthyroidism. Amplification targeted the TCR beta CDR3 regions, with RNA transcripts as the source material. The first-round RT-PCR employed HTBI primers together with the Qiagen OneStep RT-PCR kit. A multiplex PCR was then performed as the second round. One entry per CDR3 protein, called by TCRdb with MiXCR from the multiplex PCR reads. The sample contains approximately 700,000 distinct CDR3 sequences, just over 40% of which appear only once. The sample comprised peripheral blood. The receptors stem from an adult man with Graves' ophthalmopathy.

In nucleotides, the CDR3 is TGTGCCAGTAGTATAGAGGGCGTCTCCTACGAGCAGTACTTC. Translation: CASSIEGVSYEQYF. The J gene is TRBJ2-7, the V gene TRBV19, with D uncertain. V was shortened by 0 bases and J by 0 bases, with 6 bases between the two germline ends. Germline V gives CDR1 LNHDA, CDR2 SQIVND (reference sequence). This CDR3 spans 14 amino acids.

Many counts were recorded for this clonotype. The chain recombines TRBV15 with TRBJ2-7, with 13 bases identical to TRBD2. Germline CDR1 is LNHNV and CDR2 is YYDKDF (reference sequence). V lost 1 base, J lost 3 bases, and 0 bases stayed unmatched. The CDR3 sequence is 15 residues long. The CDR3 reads CATSRGTSGSYEQYF. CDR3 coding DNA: TGTGCCACCAGCAGAGGGACTAGCGGGAGCTACGAGCAGTACTTC.

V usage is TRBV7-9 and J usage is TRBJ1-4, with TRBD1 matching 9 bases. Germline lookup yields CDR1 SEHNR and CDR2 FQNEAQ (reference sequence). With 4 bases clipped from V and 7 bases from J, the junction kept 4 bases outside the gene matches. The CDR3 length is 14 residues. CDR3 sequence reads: CASSSQGQGEKLFF. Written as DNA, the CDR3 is TGTGCCAGCAGCTCACAGGGACAGGGTGAAAAACTGTTTTTT.

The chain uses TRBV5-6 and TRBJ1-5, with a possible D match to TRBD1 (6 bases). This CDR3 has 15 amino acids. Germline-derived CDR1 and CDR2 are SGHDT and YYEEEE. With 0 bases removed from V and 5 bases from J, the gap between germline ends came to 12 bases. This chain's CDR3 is CASSLDLGADQPQHF. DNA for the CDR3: TGTGCCAGCAGCTTGGATCTGGGGGCGGATCAGCCCCAGCATTTT.

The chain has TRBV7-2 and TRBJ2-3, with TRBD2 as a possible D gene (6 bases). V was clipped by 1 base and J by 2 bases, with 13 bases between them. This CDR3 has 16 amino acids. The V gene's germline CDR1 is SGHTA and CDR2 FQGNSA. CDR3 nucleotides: TGTGCCAGCAGCTTAGGGCGGGGACCGACCACAGATACGCAGTATTTT. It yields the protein CASSLGRGPTTDTQYF.

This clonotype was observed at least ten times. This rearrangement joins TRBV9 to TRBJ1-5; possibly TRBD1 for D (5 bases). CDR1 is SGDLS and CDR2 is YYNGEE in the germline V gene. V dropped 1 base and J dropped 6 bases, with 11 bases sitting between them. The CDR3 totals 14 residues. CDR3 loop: CASSVLGTGQPQHF. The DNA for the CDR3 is TGTGCCAGCAGCGTATTAGGTACAGGTCAGCCCCAGCATTTT.

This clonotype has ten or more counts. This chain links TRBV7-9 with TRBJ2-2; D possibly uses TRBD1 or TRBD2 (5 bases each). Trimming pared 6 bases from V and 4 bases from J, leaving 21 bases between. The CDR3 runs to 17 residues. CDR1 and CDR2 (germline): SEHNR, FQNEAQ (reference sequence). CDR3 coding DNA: TGTGCCAGCAGTGAGGGACCGCAAAGGAGCCTCACCGGGGAGCTGTTTTTT. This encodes CASSEGPQRSLTGELFF.

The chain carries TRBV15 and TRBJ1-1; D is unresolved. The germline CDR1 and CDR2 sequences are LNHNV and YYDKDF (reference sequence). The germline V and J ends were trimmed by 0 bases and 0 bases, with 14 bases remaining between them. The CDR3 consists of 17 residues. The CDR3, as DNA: TGTGCCACCAGCAGAGAGGCATATACAGCCGTGAACACTGAAGCTTTCTTT. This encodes CATSREAYTAVNTEAFF.

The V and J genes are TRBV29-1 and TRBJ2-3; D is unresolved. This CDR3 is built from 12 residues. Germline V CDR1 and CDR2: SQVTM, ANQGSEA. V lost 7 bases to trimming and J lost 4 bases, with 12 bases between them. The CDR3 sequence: CSAQTQSDTQYF. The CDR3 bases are TGCAGCGCCCAAACCCAGTCAGATACGCAGTATTTT.

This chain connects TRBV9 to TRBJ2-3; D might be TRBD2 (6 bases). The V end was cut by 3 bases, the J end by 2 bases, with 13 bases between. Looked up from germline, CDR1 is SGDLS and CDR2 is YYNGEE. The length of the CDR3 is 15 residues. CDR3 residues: CASSARLEATDTQYF. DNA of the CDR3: TGTGCCAGCAGCGCCCGACTAGAGGCCACAGATACGCAGTATTTT.

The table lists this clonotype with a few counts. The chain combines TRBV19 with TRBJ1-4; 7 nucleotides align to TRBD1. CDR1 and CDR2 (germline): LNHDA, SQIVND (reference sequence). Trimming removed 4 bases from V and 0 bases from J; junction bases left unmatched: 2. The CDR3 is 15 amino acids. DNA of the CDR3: TGTGCCAGTAGTAACACAGGGGCAACTAATGAAAAACTGTTTTTT. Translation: CASSNTGATNEKLFF.

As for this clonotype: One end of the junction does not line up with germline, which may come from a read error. The CDR3 bases are TGTGCCAGCAGTGAAAACCCCGTCCCTCGGCAGCCCCAGCATTTT. Residues: CASSENPVPRQPQHF. The chain combines TRBV10-3 with TRBJ1-5; D not certain. Looked up from germline, CDR1 is ENHRY and CDR2 is SYGVKD. CDR3 length equals 15 residues.

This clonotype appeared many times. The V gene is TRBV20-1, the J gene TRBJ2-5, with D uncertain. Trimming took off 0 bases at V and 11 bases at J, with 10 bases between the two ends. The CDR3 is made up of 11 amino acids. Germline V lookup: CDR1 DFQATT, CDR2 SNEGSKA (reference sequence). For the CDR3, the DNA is TGCAGTGCTAGAGATCAGTCCCCACAGTACTTC. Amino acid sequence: CSARDQSPQYF.

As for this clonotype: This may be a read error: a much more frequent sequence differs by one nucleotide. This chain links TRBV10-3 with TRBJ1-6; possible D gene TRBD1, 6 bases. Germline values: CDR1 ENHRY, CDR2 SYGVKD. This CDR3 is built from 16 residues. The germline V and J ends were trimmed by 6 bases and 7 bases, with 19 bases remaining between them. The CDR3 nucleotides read TGTGCCATCAGCCGCCAATCCGGGACAAAAAATTCACCCCTCCACTTT. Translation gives CAISRQSGTKNSPLHF.

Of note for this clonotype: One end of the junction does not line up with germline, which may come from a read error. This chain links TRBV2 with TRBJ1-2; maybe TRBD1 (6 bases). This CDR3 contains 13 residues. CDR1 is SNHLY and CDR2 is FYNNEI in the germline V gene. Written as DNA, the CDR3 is TGTGCCAGCAGTCACCGGGACAACTATGGCTACGCCTTC. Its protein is CASSHRDNYGYAF.

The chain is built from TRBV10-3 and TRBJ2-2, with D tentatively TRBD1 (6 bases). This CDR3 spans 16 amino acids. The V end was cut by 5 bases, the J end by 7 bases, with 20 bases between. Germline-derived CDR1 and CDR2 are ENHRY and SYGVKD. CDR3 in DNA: TGTGCCATCAGTTCGTTATTCCGGGACACCCGCGGGGAGCTGTTTTTT. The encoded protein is CAISSLFRDTRGELFF.

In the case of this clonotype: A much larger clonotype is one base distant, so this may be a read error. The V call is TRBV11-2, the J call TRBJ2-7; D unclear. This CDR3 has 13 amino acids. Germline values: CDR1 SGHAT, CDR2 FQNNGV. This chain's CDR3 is CANSRDWGYEQYF. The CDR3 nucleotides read TGTGCCAACAGCCGAGACTGGGGCTACGAGCAGTACTTC.

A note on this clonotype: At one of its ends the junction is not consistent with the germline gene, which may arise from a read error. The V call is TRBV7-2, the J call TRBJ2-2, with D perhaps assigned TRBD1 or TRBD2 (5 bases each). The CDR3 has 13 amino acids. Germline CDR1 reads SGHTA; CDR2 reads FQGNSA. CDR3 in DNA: TGTGCCAGCAGCCCGCCCGGGACCGAGGAGCTGTTTTTT. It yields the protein CASSPPGTEELFF.

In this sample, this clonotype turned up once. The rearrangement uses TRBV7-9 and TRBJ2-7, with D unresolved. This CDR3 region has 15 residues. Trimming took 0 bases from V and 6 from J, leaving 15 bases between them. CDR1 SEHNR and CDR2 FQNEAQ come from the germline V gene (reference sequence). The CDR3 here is CASSLAVSYYGEQYF. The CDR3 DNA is TGTGCCAGCAGCTTAGCCGTCAGCTACTATGGCGAGCAGTACTTC.

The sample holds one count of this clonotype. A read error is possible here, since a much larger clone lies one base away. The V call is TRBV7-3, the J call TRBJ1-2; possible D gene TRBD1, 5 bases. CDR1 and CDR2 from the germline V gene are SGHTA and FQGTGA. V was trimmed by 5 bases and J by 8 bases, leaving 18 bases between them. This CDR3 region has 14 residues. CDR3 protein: CASSNPGAGGGYTF. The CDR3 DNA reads TGTGCCAGCAGCAATCCCGGGGCCGGGGGAGGCTACACCTTC.

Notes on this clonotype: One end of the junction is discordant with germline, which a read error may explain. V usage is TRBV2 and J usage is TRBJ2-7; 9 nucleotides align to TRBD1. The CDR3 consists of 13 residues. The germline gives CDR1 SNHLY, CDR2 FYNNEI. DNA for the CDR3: TGTGCCGGCAGTCGACAGGGGGCCTACGAGCAGTACTTC. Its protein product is CAGSRQGAYEQYF.

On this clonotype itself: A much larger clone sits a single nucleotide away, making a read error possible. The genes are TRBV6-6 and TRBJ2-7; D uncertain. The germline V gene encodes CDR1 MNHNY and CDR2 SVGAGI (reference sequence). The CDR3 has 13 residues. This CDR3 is CASSPGISYEQHF. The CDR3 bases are TGTGCCAGCAGTCCAGGAATCTCCTACGAGCAGCACTTC.

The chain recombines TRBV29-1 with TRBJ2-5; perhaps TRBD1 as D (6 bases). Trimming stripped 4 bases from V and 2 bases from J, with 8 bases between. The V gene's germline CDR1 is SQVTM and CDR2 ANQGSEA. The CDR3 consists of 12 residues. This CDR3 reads CSVGDIQETQYF. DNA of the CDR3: TGCAGCGTTGGGGACATTCAAGAGACCCAGTACTTC.

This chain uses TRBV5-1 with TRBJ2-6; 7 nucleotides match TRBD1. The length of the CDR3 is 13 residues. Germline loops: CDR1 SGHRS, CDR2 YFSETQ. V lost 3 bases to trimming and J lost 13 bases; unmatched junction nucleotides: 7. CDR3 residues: CASSSDRDSVLTF. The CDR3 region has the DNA TGCGCCAGCAGCTCGGACCGGGACAGTGTCCTGACTTTC.

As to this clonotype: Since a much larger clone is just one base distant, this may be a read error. The CDR3, as DNA: TGCGCCGGCAGCTTGACAGGGGGCGCCGCCACTGAAGCTTTCTTT. It specifies CAGSLTGGAATEAFF. The V call is TRBV5-1, the J call TRBJ1-1, with TRBD1 identical over 10 bases. This CDR3 spans 15 amino acids. The V gene's germline CDR1 is SGHRS and CDR2 YFSETQ.

As DNA, the CDR3 is TGCAGTGAAAGTACAGGGGGTTTTGGCTATGGCTACACCTTC. Its translation: CSESTGGFGYGYTF. The V call is TRBV29-1, the J call TRBJ1-2, with 8 nucleotides matching TRBD1. Germline CDR1 is SQVTM and CDR2 is ANQGSEA. CDR3 length: 14 amino acids.

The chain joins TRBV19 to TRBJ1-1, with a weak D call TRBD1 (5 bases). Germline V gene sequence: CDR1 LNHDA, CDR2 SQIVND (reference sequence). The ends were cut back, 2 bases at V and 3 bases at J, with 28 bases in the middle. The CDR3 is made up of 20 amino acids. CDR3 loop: CASSIYPINRLIGTHTEAFF. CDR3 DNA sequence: TGTGCCAGTAGTATATACCCAATAAACCGGCTGATTGGGACCCACACTGAAGCTTTCTTT.

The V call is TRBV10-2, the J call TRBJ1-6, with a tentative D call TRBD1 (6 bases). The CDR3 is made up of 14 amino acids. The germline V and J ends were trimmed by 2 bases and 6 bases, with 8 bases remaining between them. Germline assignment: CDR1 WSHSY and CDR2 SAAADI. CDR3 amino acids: CASSEEGGNSPLHF. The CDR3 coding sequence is TGCGCCAGCAGTGAGGAGGGGGGTAATTCACCCCTCCACTTT.

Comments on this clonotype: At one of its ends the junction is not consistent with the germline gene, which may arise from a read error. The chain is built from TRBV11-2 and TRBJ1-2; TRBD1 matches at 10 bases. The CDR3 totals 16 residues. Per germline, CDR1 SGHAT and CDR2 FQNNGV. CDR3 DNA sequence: TGCGCCAGCAGCCAACATCCGGGACAGGGGAGGAATGGCTACACCTTC. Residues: CASSQHPGQGRNGYTF.

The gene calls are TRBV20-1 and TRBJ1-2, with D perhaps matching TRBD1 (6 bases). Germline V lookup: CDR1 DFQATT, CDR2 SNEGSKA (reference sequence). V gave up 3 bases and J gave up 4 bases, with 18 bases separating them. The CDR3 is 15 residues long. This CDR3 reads CSASGAPGETYGYTF. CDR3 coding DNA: TGCAGTGCTAGCGGGGCCCCAGGGGAGACCTATGGCTACACCTTC.

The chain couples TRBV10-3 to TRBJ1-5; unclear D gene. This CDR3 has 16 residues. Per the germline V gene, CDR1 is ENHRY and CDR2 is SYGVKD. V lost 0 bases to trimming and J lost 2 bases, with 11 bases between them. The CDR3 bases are TGTGCCATCAGTGAGTCTGGTGGCGATGGCAATCAGCCCCAGCATTTT. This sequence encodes CAISESGGDGNQPQHF.

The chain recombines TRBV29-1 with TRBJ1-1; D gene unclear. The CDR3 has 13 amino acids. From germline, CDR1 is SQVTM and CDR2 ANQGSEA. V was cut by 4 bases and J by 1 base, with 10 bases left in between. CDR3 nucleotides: TGCAGCGTTGGGGGTTACGAGAACACTGAAGCTTTCTTT. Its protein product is CSVGGYENTEAFF.